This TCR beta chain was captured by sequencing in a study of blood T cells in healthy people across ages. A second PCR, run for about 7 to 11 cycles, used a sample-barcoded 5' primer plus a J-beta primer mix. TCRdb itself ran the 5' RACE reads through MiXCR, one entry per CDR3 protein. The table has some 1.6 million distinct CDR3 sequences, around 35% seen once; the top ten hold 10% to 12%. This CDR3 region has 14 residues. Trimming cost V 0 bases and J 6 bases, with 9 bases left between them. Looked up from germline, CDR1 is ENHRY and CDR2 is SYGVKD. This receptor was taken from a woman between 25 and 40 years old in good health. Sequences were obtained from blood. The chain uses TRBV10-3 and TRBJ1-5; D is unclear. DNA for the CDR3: TGTGCCATCAGTGAGTCGGCAGGACTTCAGCCCCAGCATTTT. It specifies CAISESAGLQPQHF.